Listed here are 7 T cell receptor beta chains from one sample, sequenced in a study of CD8+CD57+ T cells in acquired aplastic anemia (dated by TCRdb to 2016 to 2019). Sequenced using an Illumina HiSeq 2000. Genomic DNA served as template for TCR beta VDJ combination and CDR3 sequence profiling. TCRdb reprocessed the public reads (quality trimming at Q25 with fastp, clone calling with MiXCR) and kept in-frame beta chains. CDR3 protein duplicates are merged, each entry listing the most common genes and DNA. For this sample there are 450,000 to 600,000 distinct CDR3 sequences; roughly 34% appear just once. Clones ranked in the top ten supply about 0.8% of the sample. Expansion of CD8+CD57+ cells had been shown by flow cytometry in the patients chosen for sequencing. Sequencing was carried out using sorted CD4+, CD8+, or CD8+CD57+ T cells (not recorded which) from PBMCs. The receptors derive from a human donor with aplastic anemia.

In the case of this clonotype: The junction differs from germline at one of its ends, possibly a read error. The chain is built from TRBV29-1 and TRBJ2-1, with 7 bases that match TRBD2. CDR3 size: 14 residues. Germline V gives CDR1 SQVTM, CDR2 ANQGSEA. The CDR3 region has the DNA TGCAGCGCCGTTGGAGGGAGGGGCTACAATGGGCAGTTCTTC. Its translation is CSAVGGRGYNGQFF.

This clonotype occurred many times. The chain employs TRBV10-1 and TRBJ1-1; tentative D call: TRBD1 (6 bases). CDR1 and CDR2 (germline): WNHNN, SYGVQD (reference sequence). The CDR3 extends over 15 amino acids. Trimming removed 2 bases from V and 5 bases from J, with 15 bases in between. CDR3 sequence reads: CASSEGWGQGTEAFF. CDR3 in DNA: TGCGCCAGCAGTGAGGGGTGGGGGCAGGGGACTGAAGCTTTCTTT.

This clonotype came up a few times. The V gene is TRBV9, the J gene TRBJ2-2; a weak D match, TRBD1 (5 bases). V shed 0 bases and J shed 3 bases, with 9 bases lying between them. CDR1 is SGDLS and CDR2 is YYNGEE in the germline V gene. CDR3 length: 15 amino acids. The CDR3 DNA is TGTGCCAGCAGCGTAGCACAGGCGTACACCGGGGAGCTGTTTTTT. Its protein is CASSVAQAYTGELFF.

The rearrangement uses TRBV24-1 and TRBJ1-5; D gene ambiguous. Germline CDR1 KGHDR, CDR2 SFDVKD. V was clipped by 6 bases and J by 6 bases, with 8 bases between them. The CDR3 totals 12 residues. The DNA for the CDR3 is TGTGCCACCAGTTTAGTTAGTCAGCCCCAGCATTTT. Translated: CATSLVSQPQHF.

This chain connects TRBV19 to TRBJ1-5; 9 positions match TRBD1. This CDR3 comprises 14 residues. The junction had 5 bases not matched to a gene; V was cut back by 6 bases and J by 5 bases. Germline values: CDR1 LNHDA, CDR2 SQIVND (reference sequence). This CDR3 reads CASRPRDRDQPQHF. In DNA, the CDR3 is TGTGCCAGTAGACCCCGGGACAGGGATCAGCCCCAGCATTTT.

This rearrangement joins TRBV14 to TRBJ2-3; 9 nucleotides align to TRBD1. Trimming cost V 5 bases and J 3 bases; bases outside gene matches: 6. Per the germline V gene, CDR1 is SGHDN and CDR2 is FVKESK. This CDR3 is 15 amino acids long. CDR3 sequence: CASSTYRGRTDTQYF. For the CDR3, the DNA is TGTGCCAGCAGCACATACAGGGGGCGGACAGATACGCAGTATTTT.

This clonotype was found many times. The chain joins TRBV10-3 to TRBJ1-6; D ambiguous. This CDR3 has 15 residues. Trimming stripped 6 bases from V and 8 bases from J, with 17 bases between. CDR1 and CDR2 from the germline V gene are ENHRY and SYGVKD. CDR3 nucleotide sequence: TGTGCCATCAGAGTCACTCTCTCCTTCGATTCACCCCTCCACTTT. Translating gives CAIRVTLSFDSPLHF.